One sample yielded the 16 T cell receptor beta chains listed below, sequenced in a study of cytomegalovirus exposure and HLA in healthy donors. The PCR used 60 Vbeta and 13 Jbeta primers. The method was immunoSEQ multiplex PCR; TCRdb's version includes in-frame clones alone and lacks a portion of them. The data contain more than 100,000 clones, roughly 9% of them singletons. Material for sequencing was PBMCs. The receptors derive from a woman aged 40 to 50 in good health and CMV-seropositive.

Of note for this clone: Other nucleotide sequences in the sample specify the same CDR3. The chain combines TRBV15 with TRBJ1-2; 10 bases line up with TRBD1. This CDR3 has 15 residues. CDR1 is LNHNV, CDR2 YYDKDF, per germline (reference sequence). J lost 7 bases, V lost 2 bases, and 7 bases had no gene match. The CDR3 DNA reads TGTGCCACCAGCAGACACGGGACAGGGGAGGCTGGCTACACCTTC. Protein product: CATSRHGTGEAGYTF. The variable domain in full, with the rest retrieved from reference TRBV15 and TRBJ1-2, is DAMVIQNPRYQVTQFGKPVTLSCSQTLNHNVMYWYQQKSSQAPKLLFHYYDKDFNNEADTPDNFQSRRPNTSFCFLDIRSPGLGDTAMYLCATSRHGTGEAGYTFGSGTRLTVV.

The gene calls are TRBV28 and TRBJ2-2; 7 bases are a match to TRBD1. V trimming: 4 bases; J trimming: 3 bases; junction bases outside the gene matches: 2. There are 14 residues in the CDR3. The germline V gene has CDR1 MDHEN and CDR2 SYDVKM. The CDR3 loop is CASSSTGDTGELFF. The CDR3 DNA reads as TGTGCCAGCAGTTCTACAGGGGACACCGGGGAGCTGTTTTTT.

This clone has a handful of counts. CDR3 sequence: CASSSLGGGTDTQYF. The CDR3 DNA is TGTGCCAGCAGCTCCCTGGGGGGAGGCACAGATACGCAGTATTTT. The rearrangement uses TRBV11-2 and TRBJ2-3; D might be TRBD2 (6 bases). V was shortened by 4 bases and J by 1 base, with 12 bases between the two germline ends. The CDR3 length is 15 residues. Germline lookup yields CDR1 SGHAT and CDR2 FQNNGV.

V gene TRBV6-6 combines with J gene TRBJ1-6; TRBD1 agrees at 8 bases. Per germline, CDR1 MNHNY and CDR2 SVGAGI (reference sequence). This CDR3 has 16 residues. The junction had 6 bases not matched to a gene; V was cut back by 1 base and J by 7 bases. Here the CDR3 reads CASSYFQGAQNSPLHF. The CDR3 bases are TGTGCCAGCAGTTACTTTCAGGGGGCGCAAAATTCACCCCTCCACTTT.

The V and J genes are TRBV5-1 and TRBJ2-2, with 7 bases lining up with TRBD2. J gave up 3 bases and V 10 bases, and 12 bases lay outside the gene matches. The germline V gene has CDR1 SGHRS and CDR2 YFSETQ. The CDR3 loop spans 15 amino acids. DNA of the CDR3: TGCGCCTCCCGTATCGGGACTACCTACACCGGGGAGCTGTTTTTT. Amino acids: CASRIGTTYTGELFF.

At least ten counts were recorded for this clone. The chain carries TRBV5-5 and TRBJ1-1; D remains unclear. The CDR3 length is 12 residues. Trimming removed 7 bases from V and 1 base from J, with 8 bases in between. Per the germline V gene, CDR1 is SGHKS and CDR2 is YYEKEE (reference sequence). CDR3 in DNA: TGTGCCAGCGGGCAACGGAACACTGAAGCTTTCTTT. Translation gives CASGQRNTEAFF.

This clone has just a few counts. The sample has other DNA sequences that encode this CDR3 too. This chain uses TRBV5-1 with TRBJ2-5; D is perhaps TRBD1 (5 bases). This CDR3 spans 14 amino acids. Trimming stripped 0 bases from V and 1 base from J, with 7 bases between. The germline V gene has CDR1 SGHRS and CDR2 YFSETQ. The CDR3 nucleotides are TGCGCCAGCAGCTTGGGGGGCGTCCAAGAGACCCAGTACTTC. Translation gives CASSLGGVQETQYF.

This clone has just a few counts. The chain carries TRBV18 and TRBJ2-3; maybe TRBD1 (5 bases). The CDR3 is 15 residues long. V lost 5 bases, J lost 6 bases, and 18 bases lay in between. Germline CDR1 is KGHSH and CDR2 is LQKENI. In nucleotides, the CDR3 is TGTGCCAGCTCAAAGGACACTCCTCCGTTGGATACGCAGTATTTT. Translation gives CASSKDTPPLDTQYF.

This clone came up many times. V and J are TRBV6-5 and TRBJ1-2; D may be TRBD1 (6 bases). Germline lookup yields CDR1 MNHEY and CDR2 SVGAGI. The CDR3 is 11 residues long. Between the trimmed V and J ends, which lost 4 bases and 8 bases, there was a span of 8 bases. The CDR3 DNA reads TGTGCCAGCAGTTCTGGGGGCGGCTACACCTTC. Translated: CASSSGGGYTF.

V gene TRBV5-5 combines with J gene TRBJ1-6; the D gene is possibly TRBD1 (5 bases). The CDR3 loop spans 15 amino acids. Trimming left V 0 bases short and J 5 bases short, with 9 bases between. Germline V CDR1 and CDR2: SGHKS, YYEKEE (reference sequence). The CDR3 is CASSLAGTNNSPLHF. The CDR3 DNA sequence: TGTGCCAGCAGCTTGGCTGGGACTAATAATTCACCCCTCCACTTT.

The table lists this clone with a few counts. This chain uses TRBV5-1 with TRBJ1-5, with unresolved D. Deletions cut 1 base from V and 3 bases from J, with 8 bases between. The CDR3 length is 14 residues. Germline V gene sequence: CDR1 SGHRS, CDR2 YFSETQ. CDR3 in amino acids: CASSLNGLNQPQHF. The CDR3 DNA follows: TGCGCCAGCAGCTTGAATGGGCTCAATCAGCCCCAGCATTTT.

This clone has a handful of counts. V is TRBV5-4 and J is TRBJ1-2; weak D call: TRBD1 (6 bases). The CDR3 is 17 amino acids. The V end lost 0 bases, the J end lost 7 bases, and 22 bases lay between the germline ends. From germline, CDR1 is SGHNT and CDR2 YYREEE (reference sequence). The CDR3 reads CASSLGSRGGPSSGYTF. The CDR3 coding sequence is TGTGCCAGCAGCTTGGGGAGCAGGGGTGGACCTTCCAGTGGCTACACCTTC.

The V call is TRBV5-4, the J call TRBJ1-2, with 9 bases lining up with TRBD1. This CDR3 is 15 amino acids long. Germline V gene data show CDR1 as SGHNT and CDR2 as YYREEE (reference sequence). With V trimmed by 4 bases and J by 0 bases, 4 bases remained unmatched. This CDR3 is CASSTRDRANYGYTF. For the CDR3, the DNA is TGTGCCAGCAGCACCCGGGACAGGGCTAACTATGGCTACACCTTC. Using reference TRBV5-4 and TRBJ1-2 for the parts outside the CDR3, the full variable domain is ETGVTQSPTHLIKTRGQQVTLRCSSQSGHNTVSWYQQALGQGPQFIFQYYREEENGRGNFPPRFSGLQFPNYSSELNVNALELDDSALYLCASSTRDRANYGYTFGSGTRLTVV.

This clone came up a few times. The chain links TRBV27 to TRBJ2-3; 7 bases fit TRBD1. The CDR3 is 12 amino acids. V was clipped by 5 bases and J by 5 bases; unmatched bases: 1. Germline CDR1 reads MNHEY; CDR2 reads SMNVEV (reference sequence). The chain's CDR3 is CASSDREDTQYF. The CDR3 DNA reads as TGTGCCAGCAGTGACAGGGAAGATACGCAGTATTTT.

This clone was detected only a few times. V and J are TRBV14 and TRBJ1-1, with 8 bases matching TRBD1. Germline V lookup: CDR1 SGHDN, CDR2 FVKESK. The trim removed 10 bases at V and 1 base at J, leaving 5 bases unmatched. This CDR3 comprises 13 residues. The CDR3 is CATSQGENTEAFF. CDR3 bases: TGTGCCACCTCACAGGGGGAGAACACTGAAGCTTTCTTT. Variable domain in full (rest from reference TRBV14 and TRBJ1-1): EAGVTQFPSHSVIEKGQTVTLRCDPISGHDNLYWYRRVMGKEIKFLLHFVKESKQDESGMPNNRFLAERTGGTYSTLKVQPAELEDSGVYFCATSQGENTEAFFGQGTRLTVV.

This clone was counted between two and nine times. The J gene is TRBJ2-5, the V gene TRBV6-1; 11 bases agree with TRBD1. The CDR3 spans 15 residues. From germline, CDR1 is MNHNS and CDR2 SASEGT. The junction had 6 bases not matched to a gene; V was cut back by 4 bases and J by 5 bases. The chain's CDR3 is CASSGTGGVGETQYF. CDR3 nucleotides: TGTGCCAGCAGTGGGACAGGGGGCGTGGGGGAGACCCAGTACTTC.